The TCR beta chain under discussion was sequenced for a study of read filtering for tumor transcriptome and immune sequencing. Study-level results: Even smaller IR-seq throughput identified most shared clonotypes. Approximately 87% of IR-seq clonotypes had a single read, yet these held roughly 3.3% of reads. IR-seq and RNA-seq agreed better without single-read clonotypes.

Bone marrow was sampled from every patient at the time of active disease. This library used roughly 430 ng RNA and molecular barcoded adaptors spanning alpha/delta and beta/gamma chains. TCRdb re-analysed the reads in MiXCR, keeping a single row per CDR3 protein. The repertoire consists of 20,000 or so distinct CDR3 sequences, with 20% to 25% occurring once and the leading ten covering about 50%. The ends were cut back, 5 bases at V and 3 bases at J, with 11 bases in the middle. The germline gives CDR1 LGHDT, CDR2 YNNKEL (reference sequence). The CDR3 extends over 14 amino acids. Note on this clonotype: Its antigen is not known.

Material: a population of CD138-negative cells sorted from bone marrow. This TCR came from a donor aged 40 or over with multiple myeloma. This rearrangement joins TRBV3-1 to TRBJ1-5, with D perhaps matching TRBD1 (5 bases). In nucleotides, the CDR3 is TGTGCCAGCAGCTCGACAGACTCCAATCAGCCCCAGCATTTT. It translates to CASSSTDSNQPQHF.